The 3 T cell receptor beta chains below were found in one sample sequenced in a study of PD-1 blockade in classical Hodgkin lymphoma. Produced via immunoSEQ multiplex PCR; TCRdb's table is partial and in-frame only. This table holds some 90,000 clones, around 80% found once. The time point here: cycle 4 day 1 (C4D1), after 6 weeks of nivolumab. With no exception, relapse followed autologous stem cell transplantation in all patients, and brentuximab vedotin exposure varied. The sequences come from peripheral blood mononuclear cells (PBMCs), collected before the fourth cycle of nivolumab. The receptor set was obtained from a human donor with classical Hodgkin lymphoma.

The chain uses TRBV28 and TRBJ2-2; D possibly corresponds to TRBD2 (5 bases). The CDR3 loop spans 13 amino acids. Trimming removed 11 bases at V and 0 bases at J, with 10 bases between. The germline V gene has CDR1 MDHEN and CDR2 SYDVKM. For the CDR3, the DNA is TGTGCCGGCCGGGGTGCGAACACCGGGGAGCTGTTTTTT. It translates to CAGRGANTGELFF.

The genes are TRBV6-1 and TRBJ2-7; TRBD2 matches 10 bases. V gave up 4 bases and J gave up 2 bases; unmatched junction bases: 11. This CDR3 region has 17 residues. The germline V gene has CDR1 MNHNS and CDR2 SASEGT. CDR3 DNA: TGTGCCAGCAGTGCCACCACCGGGACTAGCGTCACCTACGAGCAGTACTTC. This codes for CASSATTGTSVTYEQYF.

The genes are TRBV4-3 and TRBJ2-1, with 9 bases identical to TRBD1. The CDR3 has 15 residues. Per the germline V gene, CDR1 is LGHNA and CDR2 is YSLEER. With 2 bases clipped from V and 6 bases from J, the junction kept 5 bases outside the gene matches. The CDR3 bases are TGCGCCAGCAGCCAAACGGGACAGGGTTCCAATGAGCAGTTCTTC. This encodes CASSQTGQGSNEQFF.